These 8 T cell receptor beta chains were all obtained from the same sample, sequenced in a study of T cells in tumors after PD-1 blockade. Sequenced by immunoSEQ multiplex PCR; TCRdb stores in-frame clones only, minus some. The top ten clones hold 26% of a sample with 20,000 to 25,000 clones, 78% of them seen once. The sequencing used PBMCs, collected before anti-PD-1 treatment. Receptors originate from a human donor with basal cell carcinoma.

The CDR3 region is CASIPGGDRTYNEQFF. In nucleotides, the CDR3 is TGTGCCAGCATCCCAGGGGGGGACAGAACCTACAATGAGCAGTTCTTC. V and J are TRBV6-2 or TRBV6-3 and TRBJ2-1, with D perhaps matching TRBD1 or TRBD2 (7 bases each). Germline loops: CDR1 MNHEY, CDR2 SVGEGT. Trimming stripped 7 bases from V and 2 bases from J, with 18 bases between. CDR3 length equals 16 residues.

The V and J genes are TRBV9 and TRBJ1-2; no clear D gene. The CDR3 spans 11 residues. Between the trimmed V and J ends, which lost 4 bases and 4 bases, there was a span of 5 bases. Germline lookup yields CDR1 SGDLS and CDR2 YYNGEE. The CDR3 DNA is TGTGCCAGCAGCCAACTCTATGGCTACACCTTC. It translates to CASSQLYGYTF.

Remarks on this clone: Other DNA sequences in the same sample also yield this CDR3. This chain connects TRBV2 to TRBJ2-1, with TRBD2 matching over 8 bases. V was clipped by 8 bases and J by 0 bases; unmatched bases: 18. The CDR3 runs to 19 residues. Germline V lookup: CDR1 SNHLY, CDR2 FYNNEI. The CDR3 sequence is CASCHGGAGAGSSYNEQFF. DNA for the CDR3: TGTGCCAGCTGTCACGGGGGGGCGGGGGCGGGGAGCTCCTACAATGAGCAGTTCTTC.

V gene TRBV9 combines with J gene TRBJ2-1, with 9 bases that match TRBD2. Germline V CDR1 and CDR2: SGDLS, YYNGEE. The CDR3 loop spans 20 amino acids. V lost 3 bases, J lost 8 bases, and 24 bases stayed unmatched. The CDR3 spells CASSAQTTPTIAGARYEQFF. The CDR3, as DNA: TGTGCCAGCAGCGCCCAGACTACCCCAACCATAGCGGGAGCCCGTTATGAGCAGTTCTTC.

The chain employs TRBV25-1 and TRBJ2-5; 9 bases align to TRBD1. Germline V gene sequence: CDR1 MGHDK, CDR2 SYGVNS. The CDR3 runs 16 residues. Unmatched junction bases numbered 10, after V lost 2 bases and J lost 6 bases. CDR3 amino acids: CASSEIGTGNAKTQYF. In nucleotides, the CDR3 is TGTGCCAGCAGTGAAATAGGGACAGGGAACGCGAAGACCCAGTACTTC. The whole variable domain, remainder taken from reference TRBV25-1 and TRBJ2-5, is EADIYQTPRYLVIGTGKKITLECSQTMGHDKMYWYQQDPGMELHLIHYSYGVNSTEKGDLSSESTVSRIRTEHFPLTLESARPSHTSQYLCASSEIGTGNAKTQYFGPGTRLLVL.

The J gene is TRBJ1-1, the V gene TRBV19; maybe TRBD1 (6 bases). The CDR3 sequence is 18 residues long. Germline V gives CDR1 LNHDA, CDR2 SQIVND (reference sequence). Trimming took 7 bases from V and 0 from J, leaving 24 bases between them. CDR3 DNA sequence: TGTGCCAGTACTGACCTGGTGGGGGGGCCAGGGATGAACACTGAAGCTTTCTTT. It is translated as CASTDLVGGPGMNTEAFF.

The chain carries TRBV3-1 (or the pseudogene TRBV3-2) and TRBJ2-1, with a weak D call TRBD2 (5 bases). Trimming removed 2 bases from V and 9 bases from J, with 14 bases in between. Germline CDR1 LGHDT, CDR2 YNNKEL (reference sequence). The CDR3 length is 14 residues. Written as DNA, the CDR3 is TGTGCCAGCAGCCAATTGGCTCGTAGCGCTGAGCAGTTCTTC. Translation: CASSQLARSAEQFF.

The CDR3 sequence: CASEWNTEAFF. CDR3 bases: TGTGCCAGCGAATGGAACACTGAAGCTTTCTTT. The gene calls are TRBV19 and TRBJ1-1; D is unclear. Germline-derived CDR1 and CDR2 are LNHDA and SQIVND (reference sequence). The V end was cut by 9 bases, the J end by 1 base, with 6 bases between. The CDR3 is made up of 11 amino acids.